One sample yielded the 2 T cell receptor beta chains listed below, sequenced in a study of T cell responses to AZD1222 COVID-19 vaccine (dated by TCRdb to about 2021). The library was obtained by the immunoSEQ multiplex PCR assay. TCRdb's version of the immuneACCESS table is confined to in-frame rearrangements and falls short of the full clone set. An unresolved V gene accounts for under half of the shortfall where checked; the remainder is of unknown origin. Here the sample has 90,000 to 150,000 clones; 75% to 90% occur a single time. 2.4% of the sample is held by the ten biggest clonotypes. The time point label on this specimen signifies: baseline before first vaccination. Sample: peripheral blood, taken on day 0 of AZD1222 vaccination. All receptors derive from an adult in good health.

The gene calls are TRBV30 and TRBJ1-2, with D uncertain. CDR1 and CDR2 (germline): GTSNPN, SVGIG (reference sequence). Trimming shortened V by 2 bases and J by 8 bases, and 12 bases separated the two germline ends. The length of the CDR3 is 12 residues. The CDR3 coding sequence is TGTGCCTGGAGTCCTATAGGCCGAGGCTACACCTTC. Its protein product is CAWSPIGRGYTF.

The chain employs TRBV5-1 and TRBJ2-3; D not certain. The CDR3 loop spans 16 amino acids. The V gene lost 1 base and the J gene lost 2 bases, with 14 bases spanning the gap. CDR1 SGHRS and CDR2 YFSETQ come from the germline V gene. DNA of the CDR3: TGCGCCAGCAGCTTGTTAAGTACGGACCTCACAGATACGCAGTATTTT. The encoded protein is CASSLLSTDLTDTQYF.